This T cell receptor beta chain was documented in a study of T-cell memory formation after mild COVID-19. Notes on the study in general: Clones contracting over day 15 to 85 were CD4/CD8 balanced, with later expanders leaning CD4+.

Constant-segment primers served in 5'RACE that generated TCR alpha and TCR beta cDNA libraries bearing sample barcodes and UMIs. TCRdb reprocessed the 5' RACE reads with MiXCR, giving one entry per CDR3 protein. The profile shows roughly 370,000 distinct CDR3 sequences, roughly 15% of them singletons. Germline V gene lookup returns CDR1 LNHNV and CDR2 YYDKDF (reference sequence). With V trimmed by 1 base and J by 6 bases, 2 bases remained unmatched. The CDR3 is made up of 15 amino acids. In this sample, this clonotype turned up a few times. Its antigen is currently unknown. Sequencing was performed on PBMCs or a T cell subset sorted from them (not recorded which). The rearrangement joins TRBV15 to TRBJ2-1; 11 nucleotides line up with TRBD2. The sequence came from a man aged 18 to 35 who had mild COVID-19 (a few samples of this study predate the infection). Cell type and time point are not known. The CDR3: CATSRVAGGLNEQFF. CDR3 sequence (DNA): TGTGCCACCAGCAGAGTAGCGGGGGGGCTCAATGAGCAGTTCTTC.